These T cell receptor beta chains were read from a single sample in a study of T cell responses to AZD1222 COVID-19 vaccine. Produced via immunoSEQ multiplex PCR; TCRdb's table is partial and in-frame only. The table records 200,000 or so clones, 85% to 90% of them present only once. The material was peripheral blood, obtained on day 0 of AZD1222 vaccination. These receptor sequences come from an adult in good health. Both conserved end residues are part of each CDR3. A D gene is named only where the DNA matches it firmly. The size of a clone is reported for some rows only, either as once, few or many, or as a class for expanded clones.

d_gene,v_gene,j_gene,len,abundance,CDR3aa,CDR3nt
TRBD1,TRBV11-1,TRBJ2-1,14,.,CASSPRQGGNEQFF,TGTGCCAGCAGCCCCCGACAGGGTGGAAATGAGCAGTTCTTC
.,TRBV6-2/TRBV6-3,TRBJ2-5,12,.,CASSYFPETQYF,TGTGCCAGCAGTTATTTCCCAGAGACCCAGTACTTC
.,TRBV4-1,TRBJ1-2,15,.,CASSQVAISNYGYTF,TGCGCCAGCAGCCAAGTGGCAATAAGTAACTATGGCTACACCTTC
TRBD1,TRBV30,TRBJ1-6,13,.,CAWAGTVNSPLHF,TGTGCCTGGGCCGGGACAGTTAATTCACCCCTCCACTTT
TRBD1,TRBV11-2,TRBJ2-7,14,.,CASSPRRQGHEQYF,TGTGCCAGCAGCCCGCGCCGACAGGGACACGAGCAGTACTTC
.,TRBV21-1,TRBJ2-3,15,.,CASSKVRDGTDTQYF,TGTGCCAGCAGCAAGGTGCGGGATGGCACAGATACGCAGTATTTT
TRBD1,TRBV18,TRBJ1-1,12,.,CASSPTGEGAFF,TGTGCCAGCTCACCTACAGGGGAAGGAGCTTTCTTT
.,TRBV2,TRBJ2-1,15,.,CASSDRAVFSDEQFF,TGTGCCAGCAGTGACAGGGCAGTTTTTTCAGATGAGCAGTTCTTC
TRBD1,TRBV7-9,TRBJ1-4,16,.,CASSLLRTGGDEKLFF,TGTGCCAGCAGCTTACTTCGGACAGGGGGGGATGAAAAACTGTTTTTT
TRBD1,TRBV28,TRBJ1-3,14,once,CASGRDRAGNTIYF,TGTGCCAGCGGGCGGGACAGGGCTGGAAACACCATATATTTT
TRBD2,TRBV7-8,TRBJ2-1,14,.,CASSLQAGDNEQFF,TGTGCCAGCAGCTTACAAGCGGGGGACAATGAGCAGTTCTTC
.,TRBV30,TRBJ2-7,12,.,CAWSDLIYEQYF,TGTGCCTGGAGCGACCTCATCTACGAGCAGTACTTC
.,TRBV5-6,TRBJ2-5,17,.,CASSSFRWTAGQETQYF,TGTGCCAGCAGCTCCTTCCGCTGGACAGCCGGGCAAGAGACCCAGTACTTC
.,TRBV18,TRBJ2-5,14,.,CASSPNPGEETQYF,TGTGCCAGCTCACCAAATCCAGGGGAAGAGACCCAGTACTTC
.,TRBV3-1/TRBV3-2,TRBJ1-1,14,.,CASSLGGSNTEAFF,TGTGCCAGCAGCCTTGGAGGGTCTAACACTGAAGCTTTCTTT
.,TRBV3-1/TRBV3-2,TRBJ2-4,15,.,CASSQDVGMKNIQYF,TGTGCCAGCAGCCAAGACGTAGGAATGAAAAACATTCAGTACTTC
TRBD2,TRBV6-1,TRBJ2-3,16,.,CASSEARLAGTDTQYF,TGTGCCAGCAGTGAAGCTCGACTAGCGGGCACAGATACGCAGTATTTT
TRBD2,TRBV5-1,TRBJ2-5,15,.,CASSLADGGAETQYF,TGCGCCAGCAGCTTGGCCGACGGGGGGGCGGAGACCCAGTACTTC
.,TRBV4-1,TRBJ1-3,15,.,CASSQDPGVGNTIYF,TGCGCCAGCAGCCAAGATCCAGGGGTCGGAAACACCATATATTTT
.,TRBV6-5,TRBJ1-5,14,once,CASKVTGRTRPQHF,TGTGCCAGTAAGGTTACAGGGCGGACTAGGCCCCAGCATTTT
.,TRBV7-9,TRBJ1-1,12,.,CAIWPGQGATFF,TGTGCCATCTGGCCGGGACAAGGGGCGACTTTCTTT
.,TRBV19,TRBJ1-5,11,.,CASSSRGPQHF,TGTGCCAGTAGTTCCCGGGGGCCCCAGCATTTT
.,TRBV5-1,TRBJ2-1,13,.,CASSSKGGGEQFF,TGCGCCAGCAGCTCGAAGGGGGGAGGTGAGCAGTTCTTC
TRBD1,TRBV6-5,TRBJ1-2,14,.,CASSYRQGRYGYTF,TGTGCCAGCAGTTACCGACAGGGGCGCTATGGCTACACCTTC
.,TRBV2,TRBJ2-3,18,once,CASPQVGNRGGWTDTQYF,TGTGCCAGCCCCCAGGTGGGCAACAGGGGAGGATGGACAGATACGCAGTATTTT
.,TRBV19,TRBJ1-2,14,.,CASRIGPSNYGYTF,TGTGCCAGTAGGATCGGACCTTCCAACTATGGCTACACCTTC
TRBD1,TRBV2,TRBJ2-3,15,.,CASSRDREFTDTQYF,TGTGCCAGCAGCAGGGACAGGGAGTTCACAGATACGCAGTATTTT
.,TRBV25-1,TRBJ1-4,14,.,CASSGGGFNEKLFF,TGTGCCAGCTCTGGCGGGGGATTTAATGAAAAACTGTTTTTT